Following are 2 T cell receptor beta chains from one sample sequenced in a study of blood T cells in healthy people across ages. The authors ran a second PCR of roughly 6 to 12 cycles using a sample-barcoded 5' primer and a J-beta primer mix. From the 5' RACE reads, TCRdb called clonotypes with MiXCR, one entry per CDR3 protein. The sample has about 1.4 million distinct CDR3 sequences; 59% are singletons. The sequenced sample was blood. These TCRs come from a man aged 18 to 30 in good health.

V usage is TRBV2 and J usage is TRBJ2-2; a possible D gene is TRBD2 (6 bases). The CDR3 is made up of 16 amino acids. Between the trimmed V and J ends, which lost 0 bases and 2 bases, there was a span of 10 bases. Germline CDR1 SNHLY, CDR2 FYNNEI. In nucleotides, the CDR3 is TGTGCCAGCAGTGAAGCTTCAGGACTAAACACCGGGGAGCTGTTTTTT. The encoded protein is CASSEASGLNTGELFF.

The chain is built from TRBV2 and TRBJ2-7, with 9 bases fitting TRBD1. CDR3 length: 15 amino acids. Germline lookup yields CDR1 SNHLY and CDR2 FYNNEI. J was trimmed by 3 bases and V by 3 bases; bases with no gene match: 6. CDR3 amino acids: CASSEEGTGNYEQYF. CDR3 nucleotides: TGTGCCAGCAGTGAGGAGGGGACAGGGAACTACGAGCAGTACTTC. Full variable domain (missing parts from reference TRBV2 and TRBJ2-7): EPEVTQTPSHQVTQMGQEVILRCVPISNHLYFYWYRQILGQKVEFLVSFYNNEISEKSEIFDDQFSVERPDGSNFTLKIRSTKLEDSAMYFCASSEEGTGNYEQYFGPGTRLTVT.